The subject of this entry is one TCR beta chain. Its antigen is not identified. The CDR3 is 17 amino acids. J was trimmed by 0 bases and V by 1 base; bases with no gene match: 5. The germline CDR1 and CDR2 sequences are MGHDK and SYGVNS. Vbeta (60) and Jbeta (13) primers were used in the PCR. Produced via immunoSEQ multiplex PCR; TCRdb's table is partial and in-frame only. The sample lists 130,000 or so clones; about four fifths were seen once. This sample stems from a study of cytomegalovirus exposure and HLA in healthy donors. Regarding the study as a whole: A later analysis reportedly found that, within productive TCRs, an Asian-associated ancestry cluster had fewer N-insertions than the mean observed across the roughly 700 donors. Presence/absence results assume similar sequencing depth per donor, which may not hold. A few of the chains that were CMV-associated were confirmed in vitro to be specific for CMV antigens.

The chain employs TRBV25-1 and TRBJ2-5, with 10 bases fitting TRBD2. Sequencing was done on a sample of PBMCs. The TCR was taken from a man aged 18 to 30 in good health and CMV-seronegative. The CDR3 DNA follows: TGTGCCAGCAGTGAATCGATTAGCGGGGGGAACCAAGAGACCCAGTACTTC. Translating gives CASSESISGGNQETQYF.